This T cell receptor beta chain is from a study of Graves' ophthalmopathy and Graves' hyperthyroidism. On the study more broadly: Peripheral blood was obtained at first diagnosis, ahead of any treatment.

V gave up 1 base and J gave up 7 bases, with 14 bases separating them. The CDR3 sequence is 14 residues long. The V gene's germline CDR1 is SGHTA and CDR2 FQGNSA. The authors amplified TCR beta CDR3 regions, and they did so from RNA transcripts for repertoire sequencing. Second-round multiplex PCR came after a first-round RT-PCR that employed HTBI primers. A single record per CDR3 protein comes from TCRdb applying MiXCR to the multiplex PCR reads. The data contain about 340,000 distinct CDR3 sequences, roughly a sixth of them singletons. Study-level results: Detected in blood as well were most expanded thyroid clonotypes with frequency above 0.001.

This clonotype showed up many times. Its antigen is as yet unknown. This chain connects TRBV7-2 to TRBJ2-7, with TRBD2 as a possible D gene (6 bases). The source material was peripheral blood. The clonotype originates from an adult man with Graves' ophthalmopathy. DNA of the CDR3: TGTGCCAGCAGCTTAGGCGGGGCCCCTCGGGAGCAGTACTTC. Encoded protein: CASSLGGAPREQYF.